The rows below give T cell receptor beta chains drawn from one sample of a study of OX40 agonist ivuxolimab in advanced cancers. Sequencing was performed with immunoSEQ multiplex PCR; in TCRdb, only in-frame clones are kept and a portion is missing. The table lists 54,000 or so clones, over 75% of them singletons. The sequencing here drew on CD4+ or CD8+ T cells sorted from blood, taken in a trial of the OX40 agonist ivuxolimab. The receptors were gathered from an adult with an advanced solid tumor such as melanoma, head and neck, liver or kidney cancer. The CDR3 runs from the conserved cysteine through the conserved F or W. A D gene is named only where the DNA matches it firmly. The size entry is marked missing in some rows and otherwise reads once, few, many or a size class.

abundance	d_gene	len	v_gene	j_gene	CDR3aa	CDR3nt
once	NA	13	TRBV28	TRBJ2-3	CATTSTPTDTQYF	TGTGCCACTACCTCGACCCCCACAGATACGCAGTATTTT
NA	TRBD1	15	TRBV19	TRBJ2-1	CASSMGQGGYNEQFF	TGTGCCAGTAGTATGGGACAGGGGGGTTACAATGAGCAGTTCTTC
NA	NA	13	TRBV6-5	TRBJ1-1	CASSRSGNTEAFF	TGTGCCAGCAGTCGTTCAGGTAACACTGAAGCTTTCTTT
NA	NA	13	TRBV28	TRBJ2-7	CASSSGVSYEQYF	TGTGCCAGCAGTTCGGGAGTCTCCTACGAGCAGTACTTC
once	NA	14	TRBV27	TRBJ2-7	CASSLFAQTYEQYF	TGTGCCAGCAGTTTATTCGCACAGACCTACGAGCAGTACTTC
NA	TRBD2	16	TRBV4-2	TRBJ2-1	CASSLNPSGNGDEQFF	TGTGCCAGCAGCCTCAACCCCAGCGGGAATGGGGATGAGCAGTTCTTC
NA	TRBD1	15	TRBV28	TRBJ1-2	CASSETGTGGNGYTF	TGTGCCAGCAGTGAAACCGGGACAGGGGGCAATGGCTACACCTTC
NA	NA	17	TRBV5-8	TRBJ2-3	CASNPRVKVVRDDTQYF	TGTGCCAGCAACCCGAGGGTTAAGGTGGTACGGGACGATACGCAGTATTTT
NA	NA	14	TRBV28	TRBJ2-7	CASSFGGEAYEQYF	TGTGCCAGCAGTTTTGGGGGCGAGGCCTACGAGCAGTACTTC
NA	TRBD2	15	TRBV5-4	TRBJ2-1	CASSSTSGMGNEQFF	TGTGCCAGCAGTTCAACTAGCGGGATGGGCAATGAGCAGTTCTTC
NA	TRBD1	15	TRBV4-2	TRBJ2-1	CASSQDAGQGSEQFF	TGTGCCAGCAGCCAAGATGCGGGACAGGGAAGCGAGCAGTTCTTC
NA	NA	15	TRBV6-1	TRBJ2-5	CASSEFKESWETQYF	TGTGCCAGCAGTGAATTCAAGGAGTCTTGGGAGACCCAGTACTTC
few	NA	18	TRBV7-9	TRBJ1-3	CASSPKRRLTLSGNTIYF	TGTGCCAGCAGCCCTAAACGAAGGCTCACACTCTCTGGAAACACCATATATTTT
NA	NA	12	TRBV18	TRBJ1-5	CASSADDQPQHF	TGTGCCAGCTCAGCGGACGATCAGCCCCAGCATTTT
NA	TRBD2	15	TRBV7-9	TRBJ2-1	CASSPLEAGTNEQFF	TGTGCCAGCAGCCCCCTGGAAGCGGGAACCAATGAGCAGTTCTTC
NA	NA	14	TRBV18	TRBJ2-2	CASSPGANTGELFF	TGTGCCAGCTCACCAGGAGCGAACACCGGGGAGCTGTTTTTT
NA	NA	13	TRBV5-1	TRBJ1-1	CASSLGVDTEAFF	TGCGCCAGCAGCTTGGGCGTCGACACTGAAGCTTTCTTT
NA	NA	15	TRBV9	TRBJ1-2	CASSVGGKGVFGYTF	TGTGCCAGCAGCGTAGGGGGTAAAGGGGTGTTTGGCTACACCTTC
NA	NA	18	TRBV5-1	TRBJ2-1	CASRVGNHLPHYYNEQFF	TGCGCCAGCAGGGTCGGGAACCATCTCCCCCACTACTACAATGAGCAGTTCTTC
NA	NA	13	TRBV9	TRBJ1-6	CASSVDARGNLHF	TGTGCCAGCAGCGTAGATGCCAGGGGAAACCTCCACTTT
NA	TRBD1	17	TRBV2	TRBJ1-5	CASSESGGTGPHQPQHF	TGTGCCAGCAGTGAATCGGGGGGGACAGGGCCACATCAGCCCCAGCATTTT
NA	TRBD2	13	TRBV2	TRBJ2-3	CASSWGGTDTQYF	TGTGCCAGCTCCTGGGGGGGGACAGATACGCAGTATTTT